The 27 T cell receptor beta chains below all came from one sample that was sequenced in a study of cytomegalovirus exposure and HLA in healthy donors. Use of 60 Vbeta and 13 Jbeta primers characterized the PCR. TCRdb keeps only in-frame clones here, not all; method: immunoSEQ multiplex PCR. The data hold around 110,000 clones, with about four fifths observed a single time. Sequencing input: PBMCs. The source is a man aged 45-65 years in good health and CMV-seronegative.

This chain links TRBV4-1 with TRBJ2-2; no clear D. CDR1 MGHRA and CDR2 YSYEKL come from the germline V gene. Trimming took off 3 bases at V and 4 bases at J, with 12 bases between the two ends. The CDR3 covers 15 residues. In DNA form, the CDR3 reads TGCGCCAGCAGCCATATCAGTCCGGGCACCGGGGAGCTGTTTTTT. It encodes CASSHISPGTGELFF.

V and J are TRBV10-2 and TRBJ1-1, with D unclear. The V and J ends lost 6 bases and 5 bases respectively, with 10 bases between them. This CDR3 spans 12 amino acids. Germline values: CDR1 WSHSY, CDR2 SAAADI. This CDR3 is CASRVRGTEAFF. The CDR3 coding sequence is TGCGCCAGCAGGGTAAGAGGGACTGAAGCTTTCTTT.

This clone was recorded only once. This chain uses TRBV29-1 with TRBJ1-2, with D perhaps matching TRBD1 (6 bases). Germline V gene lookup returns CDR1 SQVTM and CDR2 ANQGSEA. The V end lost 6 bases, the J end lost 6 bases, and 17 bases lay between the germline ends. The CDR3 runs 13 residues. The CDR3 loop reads CSVAPSGANGYTF. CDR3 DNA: TGCAGCGTGGCCCCTTCAGGGGCCAATGGCTACACCTTC.

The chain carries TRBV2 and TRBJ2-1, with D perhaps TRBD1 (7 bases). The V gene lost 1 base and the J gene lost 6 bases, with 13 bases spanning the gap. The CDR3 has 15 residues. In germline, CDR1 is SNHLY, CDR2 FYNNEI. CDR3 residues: CASSEVEGAANEQFF. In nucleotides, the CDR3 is TGTGCCAGCAGTGAAGTGGAGGGGGCCGCCAATGAGCAGTTCTTC.

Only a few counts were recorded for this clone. In nucleotides, the CDR3 is TGCGCCAGCAGCCAAGAACTTAGGAGATTTTACGAGCAGTACTTC. It is translated as CASSQELRRFYEQYF. The chain carries TRBV4-3 and TRBJ2-7; D call uncertain. The germline V gene has CDR1 LGHNA and CDR2 YSLEER. The CDR3 loop spans 15 amino acids. The V end lost 0 bases, the J end lost 4 bases, and 13 bases lay between the germline ends.

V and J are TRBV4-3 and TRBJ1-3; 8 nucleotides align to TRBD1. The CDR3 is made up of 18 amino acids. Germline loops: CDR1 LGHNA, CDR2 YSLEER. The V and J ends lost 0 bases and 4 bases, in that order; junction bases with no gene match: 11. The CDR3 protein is CASSQEGPGQARGNTIYF. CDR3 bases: TGCGCCAGCAGCCAAGAAGGGCCGGGACAGGCTAGGGGAAACACCATATATTTT.

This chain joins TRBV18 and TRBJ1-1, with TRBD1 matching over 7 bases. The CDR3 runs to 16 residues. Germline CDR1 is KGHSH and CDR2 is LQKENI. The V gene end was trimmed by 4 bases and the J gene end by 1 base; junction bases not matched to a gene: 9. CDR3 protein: CASSRDPGGGNTEAFF. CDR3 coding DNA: TGTGCCAGCTCACGAGACCCAGGGGGTGGGAACACTGAAGCTTTCTTT.

The chain's CDR3 is CASSTGVQETQYF. The CDR3 DNA reads as TGTGCCAGCAGCACAGGGGTCCAAGAGACCCAGTACTTC. This rearrangement joins TRBV11-2 to TRBJ2-5; 7 positions agree with TRBD1. This CDR3 region has 13 residues. Germline V lookup: CDR1 SGHAT, CDR2 FQNNGV. The J segment lost 1 base and the V segment lost 5 bases, leaving 1 base of the junction unmatched.

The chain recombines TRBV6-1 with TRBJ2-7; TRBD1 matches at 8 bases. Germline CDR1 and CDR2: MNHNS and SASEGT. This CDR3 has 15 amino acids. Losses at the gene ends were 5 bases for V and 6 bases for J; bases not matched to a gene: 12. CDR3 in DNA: TGTGCCAGCAGTCGGGGCGGGACAGGCCGATTCGAGCAGTACGTC. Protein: CASSRGGTGRFEQYV.

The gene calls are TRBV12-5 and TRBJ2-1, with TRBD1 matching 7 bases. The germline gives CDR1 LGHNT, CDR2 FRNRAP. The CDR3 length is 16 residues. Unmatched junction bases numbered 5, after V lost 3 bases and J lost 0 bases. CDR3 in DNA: TGTGCTAGTGGTTTAGGGGGCTCAAGCTCCTACAATGAGCAGTTCTTC. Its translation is CASGLGGSSSYNEQFF.

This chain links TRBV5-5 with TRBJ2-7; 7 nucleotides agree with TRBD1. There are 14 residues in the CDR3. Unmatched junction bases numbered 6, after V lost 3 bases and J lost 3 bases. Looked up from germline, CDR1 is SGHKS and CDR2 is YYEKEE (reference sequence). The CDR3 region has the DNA TGTGCCAGCAGCTCGGGGACAGCTAACTACGAGCAGTACGTC. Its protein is CASSSGTANYEQYV.

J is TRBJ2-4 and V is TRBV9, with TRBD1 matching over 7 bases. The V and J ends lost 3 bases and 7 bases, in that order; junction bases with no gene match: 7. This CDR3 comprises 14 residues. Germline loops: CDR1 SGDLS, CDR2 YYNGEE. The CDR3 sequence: CASSETGARNIQYF. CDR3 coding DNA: TGTGCCAGCAGCGAAACAGGGGCCCGGAACATTCAGTACTTC.

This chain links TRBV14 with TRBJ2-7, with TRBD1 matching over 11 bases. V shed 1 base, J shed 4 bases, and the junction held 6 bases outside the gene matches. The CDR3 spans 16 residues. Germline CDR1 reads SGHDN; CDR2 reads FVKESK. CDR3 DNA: TGTGCCAGCAGCCAAGCCTCCGGGACAGGGGGATACGAGCAGTACGTC. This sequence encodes CASSQASGTGGYEQYV.

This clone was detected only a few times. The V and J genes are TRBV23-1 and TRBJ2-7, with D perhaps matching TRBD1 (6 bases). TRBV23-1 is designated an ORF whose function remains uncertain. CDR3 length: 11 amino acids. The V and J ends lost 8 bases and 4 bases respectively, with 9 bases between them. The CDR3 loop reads CASETGYEQYF. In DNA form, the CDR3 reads TGCGCCAGCGAGACAGGTTACGAGCAGTACTTC.

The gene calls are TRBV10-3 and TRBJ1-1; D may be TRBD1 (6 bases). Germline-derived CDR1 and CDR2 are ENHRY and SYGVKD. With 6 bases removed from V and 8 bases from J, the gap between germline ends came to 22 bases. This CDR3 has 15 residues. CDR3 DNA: TGTGCCATCAGGTTGGGCGGGGGGCGACGTTCGGAAGCTTTCTTT. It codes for CAIRLGGGRRSEAFF.

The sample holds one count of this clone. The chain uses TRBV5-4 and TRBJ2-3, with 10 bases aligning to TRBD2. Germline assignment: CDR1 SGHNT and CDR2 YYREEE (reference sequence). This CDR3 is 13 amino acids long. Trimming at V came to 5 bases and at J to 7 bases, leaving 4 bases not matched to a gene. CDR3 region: CASRAGGDYTQYF. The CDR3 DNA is TGTGCCAGCAGAGCGGGGGGGGATTATACGCAGTATTTT.

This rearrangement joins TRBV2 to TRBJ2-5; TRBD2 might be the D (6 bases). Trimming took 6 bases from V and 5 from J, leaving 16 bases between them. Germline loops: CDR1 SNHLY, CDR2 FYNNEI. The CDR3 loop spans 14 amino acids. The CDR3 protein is CASRYGGLGETQYF. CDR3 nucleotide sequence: TGTGCCAGCAGGTACGGGGGTCTCGGGGAGACCCAGTACTTC. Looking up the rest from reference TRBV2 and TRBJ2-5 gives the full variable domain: EPEVTQTPSHQVTQMGQEVILRCVPISNHLYFYWYRQILGQKVEFLVSFYNNEISEKSEIFDDQFSVERPDGSNFTLKIRSTKLEDSAMYFCASRYGGLGETQYFGPGTRLLVL.

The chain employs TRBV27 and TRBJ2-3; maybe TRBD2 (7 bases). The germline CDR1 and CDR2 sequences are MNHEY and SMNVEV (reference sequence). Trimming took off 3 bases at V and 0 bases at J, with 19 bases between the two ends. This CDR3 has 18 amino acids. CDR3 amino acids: CASSFSRGAIASTDTQYF. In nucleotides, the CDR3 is TGTGCCAGCAGTTTCTCTCGGGGGGCGATCGCTAGCACAGATACGCAGTATTTT.

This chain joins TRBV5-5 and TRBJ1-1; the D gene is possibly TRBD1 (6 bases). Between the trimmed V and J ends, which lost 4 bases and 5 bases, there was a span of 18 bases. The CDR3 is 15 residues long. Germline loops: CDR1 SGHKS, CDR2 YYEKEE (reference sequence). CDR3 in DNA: TGTGCCAGCAGCCCCTTACAGGGTATCGGAACTGAAGCTTTCTTT. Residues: CASSPLQGIGTEAFF.

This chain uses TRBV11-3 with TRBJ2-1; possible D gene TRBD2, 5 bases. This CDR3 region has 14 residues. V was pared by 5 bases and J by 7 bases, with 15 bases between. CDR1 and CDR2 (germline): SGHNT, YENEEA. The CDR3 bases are TGTGCCAGCAGCCGAGGAGGCGGGCAGAATGAGCAGTTCTTC. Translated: CASSRGGGQNEQFF.

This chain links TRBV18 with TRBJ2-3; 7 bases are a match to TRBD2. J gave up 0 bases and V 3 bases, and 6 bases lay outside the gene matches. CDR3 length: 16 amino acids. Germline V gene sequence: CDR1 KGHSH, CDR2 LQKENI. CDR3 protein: CASSPSWGGSTDTQYF. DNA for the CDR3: TGTGCCAGCTCACCCAGCTGGGGGGGTAGCACAGATACGCAGTATTTT.

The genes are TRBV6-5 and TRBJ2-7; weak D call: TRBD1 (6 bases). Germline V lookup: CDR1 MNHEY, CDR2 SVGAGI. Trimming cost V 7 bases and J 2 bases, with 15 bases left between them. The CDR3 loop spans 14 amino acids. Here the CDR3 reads CASTTGFRAYEQYV. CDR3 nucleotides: TGTGCCAGCACCACAGGGTTTAGGGCCTACGAGCAGTACGTC.

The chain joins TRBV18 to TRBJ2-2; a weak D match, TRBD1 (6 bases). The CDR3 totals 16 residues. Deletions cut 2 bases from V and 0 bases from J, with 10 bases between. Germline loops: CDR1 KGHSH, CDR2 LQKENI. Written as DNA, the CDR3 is TGTGCCAGCTCACCAAAGAGGACAGCGAACACCGGGGAGCTGTTTTTT. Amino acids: CASSPKRTANTGELFF.

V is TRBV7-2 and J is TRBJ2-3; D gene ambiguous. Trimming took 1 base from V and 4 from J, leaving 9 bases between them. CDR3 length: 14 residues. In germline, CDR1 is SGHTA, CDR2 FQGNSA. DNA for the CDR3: TGTGCCAGCAGCTTAGTTATTGTGTCAGATACGCAGTATTTT. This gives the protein CASSLVIVSDTQYF.

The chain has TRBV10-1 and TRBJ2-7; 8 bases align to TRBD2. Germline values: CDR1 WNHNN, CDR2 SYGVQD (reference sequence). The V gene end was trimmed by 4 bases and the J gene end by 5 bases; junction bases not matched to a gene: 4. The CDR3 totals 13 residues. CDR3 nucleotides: TGCGCCAGCAGTGCGGGGGGGGATCACGAGCAGTACTTC. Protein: CASSAGGDHEQYF.

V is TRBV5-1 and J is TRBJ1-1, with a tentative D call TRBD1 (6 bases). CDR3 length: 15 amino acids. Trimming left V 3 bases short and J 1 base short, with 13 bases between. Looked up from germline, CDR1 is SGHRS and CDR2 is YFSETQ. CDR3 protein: CASSSEGGWNTEAFF. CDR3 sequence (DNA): TGCGCCAGCAGCTCAGAGGGGGGGTGGAACACTGAAGCTTTCTTT.

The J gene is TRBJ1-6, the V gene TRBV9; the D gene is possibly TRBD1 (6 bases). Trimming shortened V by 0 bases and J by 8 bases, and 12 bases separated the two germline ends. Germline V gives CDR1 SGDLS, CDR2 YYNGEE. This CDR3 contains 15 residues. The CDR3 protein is CASSVDNRVDSPLHF. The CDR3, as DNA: TGTGCCAGCAGCGTAGACAACAGGGTGGATTCACCCCTCCACTTT. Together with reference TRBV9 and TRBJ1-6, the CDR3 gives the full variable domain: DSGVTQTPKHLITATGQRVTLRCSPRSGDLSVYWYQQSLDQGLQFLIQYYNGEERAKGNILERFSAQQFPDLHSELNLSSLELGDSALYFCASSVDNRVDSPLHFGNGTRLTVT.